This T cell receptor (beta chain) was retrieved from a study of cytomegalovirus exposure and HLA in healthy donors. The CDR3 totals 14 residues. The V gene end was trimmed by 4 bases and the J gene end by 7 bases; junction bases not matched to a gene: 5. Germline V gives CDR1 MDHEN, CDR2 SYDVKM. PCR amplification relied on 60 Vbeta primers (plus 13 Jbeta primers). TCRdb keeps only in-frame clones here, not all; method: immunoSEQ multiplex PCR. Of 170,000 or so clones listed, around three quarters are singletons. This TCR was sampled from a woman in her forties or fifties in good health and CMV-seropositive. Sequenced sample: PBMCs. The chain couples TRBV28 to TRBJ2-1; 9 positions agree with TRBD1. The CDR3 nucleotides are TGTGCCAGCAGTTCCGGACAGGGGTGGAATGAGCAGTTCTTC. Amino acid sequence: CASSSGQGWNEQFF. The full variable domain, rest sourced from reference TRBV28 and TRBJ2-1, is DVKVTQSSRYLVKRTGEKVFLECVQDMDHENMFWYRQDPGLGLRLIYFSYDVKMKEKGDIPEGYSVSREKKERFSLILESASTNQTSMYLCASSSGQGWNEQFFGPGTRLTVL.